This T cell receptor beta chain was retrieved from a study of blood T cell repertoires in COVID-19. The CDR3 is 15 residues long. Germline CDR1 SGHTA, CDR2 FQGNSA. V lost 5 bases and J lost 6; bases outside the gene matches: 4. The assay was immunoSEQ multiplex PCR, and TCRdb's table has in-frame clones only and misses some. The sample consists of 250,000 or so clones, under 85% of them appearing once. The sequence was obtained from a human donor in a cohort sampled during active COVID-19. The J gene is TRBJ2-1, the V gene TRBV7-2, with 13 bases aligning to TRBD2. Sequencing was performed on peripheral blood. The chain's CDR3 is CASSPGLAGVNEQFF. In nucleotides, the CDR3 is TGTGCCAGCAGCCCAGGACTAGCGGGGGTCAATGAGCAGTTCTTC.